The 25 T cell receptor beta chains reported below all come from one sample, sequenced in a study of control samples from healthy donors and cancer patients. Sequenced by immunoSEQ multiplex PCR; TCRdb stores in-frame clones only, minus some. The sample carries tens of thousands of clones, roughly nine tenths recorded once. Sample: PBMCs. The origin of the receptors is a man aged 60 to 75 with colorectal cancer.

The CDR3 sequence: CASSAPAGTETQYF. In nucleotides, the CDR3 is TGTGCCAGCAGTGCCCCAGCGGGGACAGAGACCCAGTACTTC. The chain links TRBV2 to TRBJ2-5, with 7 bases fitting TRBD2. Germline lookup yields CDR1 SNHLY and CDR2 FYNNEI. Germline trimming cut 4 bases from V and 4 bases from J; bases unmatched to any gene: 6. The CDR3 totals 14 residues.

V gene TRBV7-3 combines with J gene TRBJ2-3, with D perhaps assigned TRBD1 or TRBD2 (5 bases each). Germline V lookup: CDR1 SGHTA, CDR2 FQGTGA. V was clipped by 5 bases and J by 6 bases, with 12 bases between them. The CDR3 spans 13 residues. The CDR3 region has the DNA TGTGCCAGCAGCACCTCTGGGGGTGATACGCAGTATTTT. Amino acids: CASSTSGGDTQYF.

The chain recombines TRBV12-3 or TRBV12-4 with TRBJ2-7; D gene unclear. The CDR3 totals 12 residues. V was pared by 3 bases and J by 6 bases, with 9 bases between. The CDR3 DNA reads TGTGCCAGCAGTTTTAAGGGTACCGAGCAGTACTTC. Its protein is CASSFKGTEQYF.

The chain combines TRBV5-1 with TRBJ2-7; 9 bases agree with TRBD1. The germline gives CDR1 SGHRS, CDR2 YFSETQ. V shed 4 bases, J shed 5 bases, and the junction held 7 bases outside the gene matches. The CDR3 contains 14 residues. CDR3 loop: CASSPGTGYNEQYF. The CDR3 bases are TGCGCCAGCAGCCCGGGGACAGGGTACAACGAGCAGTACTTC.

The J gene is TRBJ2-1, the V gene TRBV6-2 or TRBV6-3, with TRBD2 as a possible D gene (5 bases). Trimming stripped 4 bases from V and 5 bases from J, with 12 bases between. CDR1 is MNHEY and CDR2 is SVGEGT in the germline V gene. There are 14 residues in the CDR3. CDR3 sequence reads: CASSSWERNNEQFF. CDR3 DNA: TGTGCCAGCAGTTCCTGGGAGAGAAACAATGAGCAGTTCTTC.

This clone was observed once. The chain employs TRBV5-5 and TRBJ1-3; TRBD1 is a possible D gene (6 bases). The CDR3 has 16 residues. Germline-derived CDR1 and CDR2 are SGHKS and YYEKEE (reference sequence). V lost 6 bases, J lost 1 base, and 17 bases lay in between. This CDR3 is CASKPDGGESGNTIYF. As DNA, the CDR3 is TGTGCCAGCAAGCCGGATGGGGGCGAATCTGGAAACACCATATATTTT.

This chain uses TRBV30 with TRBJ1-2; D might be TRBD1 (5 bases). The length of the CDR3 is 15 residues. The germline CDR1 and CDR2 sequences are GTSNPN and SVGIG (reference sequence). Trimming pared 3 bases from V and 0 bases from J, leaving 14 bases between. The CDR3 loop is CAWRLLGRANYGYTF. The CDR3 DNA is TGTGCCTGGAGGCTTCTAGGCAGGGCTAACTATGGCTACACCTTC.

This clone was observed once. CDR3 sequence: CASQEGGNEQFF. The DNA for the CDR3 is TGTGCCAGCCAAGAGGGGGGTAATGAGCAGTTCTTC. The chain couples TRBV11-2 to TRBJ2-1; tentatively, D is TRBD1 or TRBD2 (6 bases each). This CDR3 is 12 amino acids long. Germline lookup yields CDR1 SGHAT and CDR2 FQNNGV. Trimming removed 8 bases from V and 7 bases from J, with 12 bases in between.

The DNA of the CDR3 is TGTGCCAGCAGCCAGGCCTTCGGACAGGGGGATCGCAATCAGCCCCAGCATTTT. The encoded protein is CASSQAFGQGDRNQPQHF. The chain is built from TRBV4-2 and TRBJ1-5; 10 bases are a match to TRBD1. Germline values: CDR1 LGHNA, CDR2 YNFKEQ. V lost 3 bases, J lost 2 bases, and 10 bases stayed unmatched. The CDR3 is 18 residues long.

The gene calls are TRBV6-5 and TRBJ2-5; D might be TRBD2 (7 bases). Trimming took 5 bases from V and 1 from J, leaving 14 bases between them. CDR3 length equals 15 residues. Per the germline V gene, CDR1 is MNHEY and CDR2 is SVGAGI. The CDR3 nucleotides read TGTGCCAGCAGTCCTGAGGGGGGGATCCAAGAGACCCAGTACTTC. This translates into CASSPEGGIQETQYF.

The chain combines TRBV24-1 with TRBJ2-2, with 8 positions matching TRBD1. The CDR3 is made up of 15 amino acids. In germline, CDR1 is KGHDR, CDR2 SFDVKD. V lost 5 bases and J lost 0; bases outside the gene matches: 1. The CDR3 here is CATSVQGANTGELFF. CDR3 in DNA: TGTGCCACCAGTGTACAGGGGGCGAACACCGGGGAGCTGTTTTTT.

The chain is built from TRBV29-1 and TRBJ2-2; the D gene is possibly TRBD1 (6 bases). The CDR3 covers 14 residues. Per germline, CDR1 SQVTM and CDR2 ANQGSEA. V gave up 2 bases and J gave up 1 base, with 8 bases separating them. CDR3 DNA sequence: TGCAGCGTTGAAAACAGGGAGAACACCGGGGAGCTGTTTTTT. This encodes CSVENRENTGELFF.

This rearrangement joins TRBV18 to TRBJ1-1; D unresolved. CDR1 KGHSH and CDR2 LQKENI come from the germline V gene. The CDR3 has 13 amino acids. V was pared by 2 bases and J by 1 base, with 5 bases between. This CDR3 reads CASSPDPNTEAFF. CDR3 bases: TGTGCCAGCTCACCAGATCCGAACACTGAAGCTTTCTTT. The full variable domain, completed using reference TRBV18 and TRBJ1-1, is NAGVMQNPRHLVRRRGQEARLRCSPMKGHSHVYWYRQLPEEGLKFMVYLQKENIIDESGMPKERFSAEFPKEGPSILRIQQVVRGDSAAYFCASSPDPNTEAFFGQGTRLTVV.

This sequence joins TRBV5-1 and TRBJ2-7, with D perhaps matching TRBD1 (6 bases). Germline values: CDR1 SGHRS, CDR2 YFSETQ. The CDR3 loop spans 14 amino acids. V was trimmed by 0 bases and J by 2 bases, leaving 9 bases between them. CDR3 DNA sequence: TGCGCCAGCAGCTTGGACGGGACAACCTACGAGCAGTACTTC. This sequence encodes CASSLDGTTYEQYF.

The gene calls are TRBV12-3 or TRBV12-4 and TRBJ1-1, with a tentative D call TRBD1 (6 bases). The CDR3 covers 12 residues. V dropped 6 bases and J dropped 8 bases, with 13 bases sitting between them. Written as DNA, the CDR3 is TGTGCCAGCAGGCGGACAGCGGGCGAAGCTTTCTTT. As protein: CASRRTAGEAFF.

This chain connects TRBV7-3 to TRBJ2-3, with D possibly TRBD2 on 6 matching bases. Looked up from germline, CDR1 is SGHTA and CDR2 is FQGTGA. V lost 5 bases to trimming and J lost 2 bases, with 11 bases between them. The CDR3 covers 14 residues. CDR3 sequence (DNA): TGTGCCAGCAGCCCAGGGACTTCCACAGATACGCAGTATTTT. Translating it yields CASSPGTSTDTQYF.

The V and J genes are TRBV11-2 and TRBJ1-4, with a tentative D call TRBD1 (6 bases). Germline V gene sequence: CDR1 SGHAT, CDR2 FQNNGV. Trimming pared 2 bases from V and 10 bases from J, leaving 17 bases between. The length of the CDR3 is 15 residues. DNA for the CDR3: TGTGCCAGCAGCTTAAGGGGGGAGGTCATAGGAAAACTGTTTTTT. It specifies CASSLRGEVIGKLFF.

A remark on this clone: Compared with germline, one end of the junction differs, possibly owing to a read error. The sample carries other DNA sequences with the same CDR3. The rearrangement uses TRBV6-5 and TRBJ1-2, with unresolved D. The germline V gene encodes CDR1 MNHEY and CDR2 SVGAGI. The CDR3 is 14 amino acids. In DNA, the CDR3 is TGTGCCAGCAGCTACTCTTTACAGAACTATGGCTACACCTTC. This encodes CASSYSLQNYGYTF.

This sequence joins TRBV4-1 and TRBJ2-7, with D hard to call. Looked up from germline, CDR1 is MGHRA and CDR2 is YSYEKL. V lost 0 bases and J lost 4, with 7 bases in between. The CDR3 is made up of 13 amino acids. The CDR3 is CASSQDVQYEQYF. CDR3 DNA: TGCGCCAGCAGCCAAGATGTCCAGTACGAGCAGTACTTC.

The chain couples TRBV5-5 to TRBJ1-1; the D gene is possibly TRBD1 (5 bases). The V end lost 1 base, the J end lost 6 bases, and 13 bases lay between the germline ends. CDR1 SGHKS and CDR2 YYEKEE come from the germline V gene (reference sequence). The CDR3 runs 14 residues. DNA for the CDR3: TGTGCCAGCAGCTTGCCCGGGGGTGATTCTGAAGCTTTCTTT. Protein sequence: CASSLPGGDSEAFF.

The chain has TRBV10-2 and TRBJ2-1; TRBD2 matches at 11 bases. CDR1 and CDR2 from the germline V gene are WSHSY and SAAADI. The CDR3 consists of 15 residues. With 6 bases clipped from V and 9 bases from J, the junction kept 10 bases outside the gene matches. The CDR3 loop is CASRLAGGRSGEQFF. In nucleotides, the CDR3 is TGCGCCAGCAGGTTAGCGGGGGGGAGGTCCGGTGAGCAGTTCTTC.

CDR3 DNA: TGCGCCAGCAGCCTCGAAGGGACAGCCACAGATACGCAGTATTTT. It specifies CASSLEGTATDTQYF. V and J are TRBV4-1 and TRBJ2-3; 7 bases are a match to TRBD1. Trimming cost V 4 bases and J 2 bases; bases outside gene matches: 6. CDR1 and CDR2 from the germline V gene are MGHRA and YSYEKL. This CDR3 has 15 amino acids.

The V gene is TRBV14, the J gene TRBJ2-5; D unclear. Germline CDR1 and CDR2: SGHDN and FVKESK. The CDR3 runs to 15 residues. V dropped 0 bases and J dropped 1 base, with 9 bases sitting between them. CDR3 sequence: CASSQDVGPQETQYF. Written as DNA, the CDR3 is TGTGCCAGCAGCCAAGATGTGGGTCCCCAAGAGACCCAGTACTTC.

V is TRBV29-1 and J is TRBJ2-3; 8 bases match TRBD2. This CDR3 contains 13 residues. V lost 7 bases and J lost 5; bases outside the gene matches: 8. Germline V lookup: CDR1 SQVTM, CDR2 ANQGSEA. Here the CDR3 DNA reads TGCAGCGCCCATAGCGGGGATAGAGATACGCAGTATTTT. It codes for CSAHSGDRDTQYF.

This chain connects TRBV7-2 to TRBJ2-2; 12 bases line up with TRBD1. This CDR3 has 15 amino acids. Germline assignment: CDR1 SGHTA and CDR2 FQGNSA. Losses at the gene ends were 2 bases for V and 9 bases for J; bases not matched to a gene: 4. The CDR3 DNA is TGTGCCAGCAGCTTAAGGGGACAGGGGGCCCGGGAGCTGTTTTTT. This gives the protein CASSLRGQGARELFF.